The rows below give T cell receptor beta chains drawn from one sample of a study of T-cell memory formation after mild COVID-19. One entry per CDR3 protein results from TCRdb running MiXCR on the 5' RACE reads. Of some 320,000 distinct CDR3 sequences listed, around 15% are singletons. The sample comprised PBMCs or a T cell subset sorted from them (not recorded which). These receptors all stem from a young man who had mild COVID-19 (a few samples of this study predate the infection). Cell type and time point are not known. The CDR3 runs from the conserved cysteine through the conserved F or W. Each record gives: clone size, J gene, V gene, D gene, CDR3 DNA, CDR3 protein. D genes are given only for firm matches. Where a row states a size, it is once, few, many or the class of an expanded clone; other rows omit it.

size: few
J: TRBJ2-7
V: TRBV9
D: TRBD1
DNA: TGTGCCAGCAGCGGGGGGGACAGGTTCTACGAGCAGTACTTC
CDR3: CASSGGDRFYEQYF

size: -
J: TRBJ2-1
V: TRBV12-3/TRBV12-4
D: TRBD1
DNA: TGTGCCAGCAGTCCGACCGGGACAGGAATAGATGAGCAGTTCTTC
CDR3: CASSPTGTGIDEQFF

size: -
J: TRBJ1-1
V: TRBV6-2/TRBV6-3
D: -
DNA: TGTGCCAGCAGTTACTCGAACAGGGCGGGTGCTGAAGCTTTCTTT
CDR3: CASSYSNRAGAEAFF

size: few
J: TRBJ2-1
V: TRBV15
D: -
DNA: TGTGCCACCAGCGCTTCGACGATCAATGAGCAGTTCTTC
CDR3: CATSASTINEQFF

size: few
J: TRBJ2-1
V: TRBV6-2/TRBV6-3
D: -
DNA: TGTGCCAGCAGGCACAAGGGCTCCTACAATGAGCAGTTCTTC
CDR3: CASRHKGSYNEQFF

size: few
J: TRBJ2-5
V: TRBV5-8
D: TRBD1
DNA: TGTGCCAGCAGACCCGGGACAGCCGTCCACCCCCTACAAGAGACCCAGTACTTC
CDR3: CASRPGTAVHPLQETQYF

size: -
J: TRBJ1-3
V: TRBV12-3/TRBV12-4
D: -
DNA: TGTGCCAGCAGTTTTCGGGGTGAGGCCGGAAACACCATATATTTT
CDR3: CASSFRGEAGNTIYF

size: few
J: TRBJ2-2
V: TRBV6-2/TRBV6-3
D: -
DNA: TGTGCCAGCACCCCCATGAGGAGGGACACCGGGGAGCTGTTTTTT
CDR3: CASTPMRRDTGELFF

size: many
J: TRBJ2-2
V: TRBV29-1
D: -
DNA: TGCAGCGTTGAAGGAGGGGAGAACACCGGGGAGCTGTTTTTT
CDR3: CSVEGGENTGELFF

size: -
J: TRBJ2-2
V: TRBV7-7
D: -
DNA: TGTGCCAGCAGCACGGGGCGGTCAGATAGCACCGGGGAGCTGTTTTTT
CDR3: CASSTGRSDSTGELFF

size: few
J: TRBJ1-2
V: TRBV20-1
D: -
DNA: TGCAGTGCTAGCGTCTCCTACTATGGCTACACCTTC
CDR3: CSASVSYYGYTF

size: once
J: TRBJ2-1
V: TRBV27
D: TRBD2
DNA: TGTGCCAGCAGTCCCCAAGGACTAGTTAGCAATGAGCAGTTCTTC
CDR3: CASSPQGLVSNEQFF

size: -
J: TRBJ1-6
V: TRBV20-1
D: -
DNA: TGCAGTGCTAGAGATCTTTCTCGGAGTCCACCCCTCCACTTT
CDR3: CSARDLSRSPPLHF